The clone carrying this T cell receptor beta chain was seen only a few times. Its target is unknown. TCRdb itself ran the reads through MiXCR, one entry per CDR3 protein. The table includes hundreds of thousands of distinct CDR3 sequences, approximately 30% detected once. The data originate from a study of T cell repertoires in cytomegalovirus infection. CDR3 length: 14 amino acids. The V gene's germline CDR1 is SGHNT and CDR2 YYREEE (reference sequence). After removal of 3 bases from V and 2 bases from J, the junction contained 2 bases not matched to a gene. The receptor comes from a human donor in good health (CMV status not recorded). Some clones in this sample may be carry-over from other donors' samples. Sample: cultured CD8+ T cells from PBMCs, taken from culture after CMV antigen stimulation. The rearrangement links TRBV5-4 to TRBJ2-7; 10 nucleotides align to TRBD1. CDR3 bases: TGTGCCAGCAGCTGGACAGGGGGTCCCTACGAGCAGTACTTC. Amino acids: CASSWTGGPYEQYF.